What follows are 21 T cell receptor beta chains derived from one specimen sequenced in a study of T-cell memory formation after mild COVID-19. One entry per CDR3 protein, called by TCRdb with MiXCR from the 5' RACE reads. The sample shows about 14,000 distinct CDR3 sequences, around 12% of them seen only once. Specimen: PBMCs or a T cell subset sorted from them (not recorded which). Receptors were obtained from an adult woman who had mild COVID-19 (a few samples of this study predate the infection). Cell type and time point are not known.

There are many counts of this clonotype. The rearrangement links TRBV12-3 or TRBV12-4 to TRBJ2-7; 7 nucleotides agree with TRBD1. The CDR3 extends over 14 amino acids. The V and J ends lost 4 bases and 5 bases, in that order; junction bases with no gene match: 8. The CDR3 DNA follows: TGTGCCAGCAGTTCGTCCCCAGGGGGACACGAGCAGTACTTC. Residues: CASSSSPGGHEQYF.

This clonotype came up many times. This sequence joins TRBV29-1 and TRBJ2-1; tentatively, D is TRBD1 or TRBD2 (5 bases each). Germline CDR1 is SQVTM and CDR2 is ANQGSEA. This CDR3 comprises 13 residues. Trimming shortened V by 7 bases and J by 1 base, and 11 bases separated the two germline ends. CDR3 region: CSAPGPSYNEQFF. CDR3 DNA sequence: TGCAGCGCTCCGGGACCATCCTACAATGAGCAGTTCTTC.

Ten or more counts support this clonotype. This chain uses TRBV9 with TRBJ2-7; D uncertain. The V gene's germline CDR1 is SGDLS and CDR2 YYNGEE. This CDR3 region has 14 residues. V lost 0 bases and J 0 bases, leaving 7 bases between the germline ends. CDR3 in DNA: TGTGCCAGCAGCGTAGTTGGCAGCTCCTACGAGCAGTACTTC. Its translation is CASSVVGSSYEQYF.

This clonotype was recorded at least ten times. CDR3 region: CSARDTSGREWRETQYF. As DNA, the CDR3 is TGCAGTGCTAGAGACACTAGCGGGAGAGAGTGGAGGGAGACCCAGTACTTC. The chain carries TRBV20-1 and TRBJ2-5; 11 nucleotides agree with TRBD2. V trimming: 0 bases; J trimming: 5 bases; junction bases outside the gene matches: 11. The germline V gene has CDR1 DFQATT and CDR2 SNEGSKA (reference sequence). CDR3 length equals 17 residues.

This clonotype was recorded at least ten times. The rearrangement uses TRBV27 and TRBJ1-1, with 8 bases aligning to TRBD1. Germline V gene sequence: CDR1 MNHEY, CDR2 SMNVEV (reference sequence). V shed 8 bases and J 0 bases; nucleotides not matched to a gene: 5. The CDR3 runs 14 residues. CDR3 sequence reads: CASHRQGMNTEAFF. In nucleotides, the CDR3 is TGTGCCAGCCATCGACAGGGGATGAACACTGAAGCTTTCTTT.

A word on this clonotype: A read error may be the cause here, since a much bigger clone is one base away. The CDR3 region has the DNA TGCAGTGCTAGAACCCACGGACAGCTTGAAAACTATGGCTACACCTTC. Translation gives CSARTHGQLENYGYTF. The V call is TRBV20-1, the J call TRBJ1-2; weak D call: TRBD1 (6 bases). The CDR3 extends over 16 amino acids. Looked up from germline, CDR1 is DFQATT and CDR2 is SNEGSKA (reference sequence). Trimming took 2 bases from V and 2 from J, leaving 18 bases between them.

This clonotype was counted many times. This chain uses TRBV6-2 or TRBV6-3 with TRBJ2-5; 11 bases agree with TRBD2. The CDR3 is 17 residues long. Germline-derived CDR1 and CDR2 are MNHEY and SVGEGT. Losses at the gene ends were 0 bases for V and 2 bases for J; bases not matched to a gene: 5. Here the CDR3 reads CASSYSRLAGIQETQYF. Written as DNA, the CDR3 is TGTGCCAGCAGTTACTCGAGACTAGCGGGGATTCAAGAGACCCAGTACTTC.

This clonotype has ten or more counts. The chain uses TRBV14 and TRBJ2-3; the match to TRBD2 covers 9 bases. The CDR3 length is 18 residues. The germline V gene has CDR1 SGHDN and CDR2 FVKESK. With 0 bases clipped from V and 2 bases from J, the junction kept 9 bases outside the gene matches. CDR3 coding DNA: TGTGCCAGCAGCCAAGATTCGGCGGGGGGGCCCCTCACAGATACGCAGTATTTT. Its protein product is CASSQDSAGGPLTDTQYF.

By share, this clonotype ranks as medium-sized. V gene TRBV6-2 or TRBV6-3 combines with J gene TRBJ2-3; 9 positions match TRBD2. Trimming took 5 bases from V and 4 from J; bases not matched to a gene: 4. The CDR3 loop spans 14 amino acids. Germline CDR1 and CDR2: MNHEY and SVGEGT. In nucleotides, the CDR3 is TGTGCCAGCAGTACGGGACTAGCCCCAGATACGCAGTATTTT. As protein: CASSTGLAPDTQYF.

This clonotype was detected many times. The chain employs TRBV30 and TRBJ2-5; 13 bases are shared with TRBD2. Germline-derived CDR1 and CDR2 are GTSNPN and SVGIG (reference sequence). The CDR3 has 14 residues. The CDR3 region is CTLGLAGVEETQYF. The CDR3 DNA reads TGTACTCTCGGACTAGCGGGAGTGGAAGAGACCCAGTACTTC.

This clonotype was counted many times. The rearrangement links TRBV18 to TRBJ2-3; 8 bases are a match to TRBD2. V trimming: 1 base; J trimming: 2 bases; junction bases outside the gene matches: 8. The CDR3 spans 17 residues. CDR1 and CDR2 from the germline V gene are KGHSH and LQKENI. The CDR3 here is CASSPRGTSGPTDTQYF. DNA for the CDR3: TGTGCCAGCTCACCACGGGGAACTAGCGGTCCCACAGATACGCAGTATTTT.

Ten or more counts support this clonotype. This chain links TRBV7-9 with TRBJ2-2; D possibly uses TRBD1 or TRBD2 (5 bases each). V lost 4 bases and J lost 4, with 28 bases in between. This CDR3 spans 20 amino acids. Per the germline V gene, CDR1 is SEHNR and CDR2 is FQNEAQ (reference sequence). The CDR3 DNA follows: TGTGCCAGCAGCTCCATCCTCAGTGCAGCGGCCGGGGCGCTCACCGGGGAGCTGTTTTTT. The encoded protein is CASSSILSAAAGALTGELFF.

There are many counts of this clonotype. This rearrangement joins TRBV29-1 to TRBJ2-1; 14 bases align to TRBD2. Germline-derived CDR1 and CDR2 are SQVTM and ANQGSEA. V was pared by 3 bases and J by 6 bases, with 4 bases of the junction left unmatched. The CDR3 sequence is 15 residues long. The CDR3 loop is CSVEGTSGSSNEQFF. The DNA of the CDR3 is TGCAGCGTTGAGGGGACTAGCGGGAGTAGCAATGAGCAGTTCTTC.

This clonotype was picked up many times. The CDR3 DNA sequence: TGCAGTGCTAGATCCGGGACCGAGGAGCAGCCCCAGCATTTT. It codes for CSARSGTEEQPQHF. This sequence joins TRBV20-1 and TRBJ1-5; D might be TRBD1 (5 bases). CDR1 is DFQATT and CDR2 is SNEGSKA in the germline V gene (reference sequence). The CDR3 is 14 residues long. Trimming shortened V by 2 bases and J by 7 bases, and 15 bases separated the two germline ends.

This clonotype came up many times. The chain combines TRBV5-6 with TRBJ2-3, with 10 positions matching TRBD2. J lost 4 bases, V lost 4 bases, and 6 bases had no gene match. CDR3 length: 15 amino acids. CDR1 SGHDT and CDR2 YYEEEE come from the germline V gene. CDR3: CASSAWTSGADTQYF. The CDR3 region has the DNA TGTGCCAGCAGCGCTTGGACTAGCGGCGCAGATACGCAGTATTTT.

This clonotype appeared many times. V usage is TRBV3-1 and J usage is TRBJ2-7; D is unresolved. CDR3 length: 11 amino acids. Trimming took off 10 bases at V and 2 bases at J, with 9 bases between the two ends. Germline values: CDR1 LGHDT, CDR2 YNNKEL (reference sequence). The CDR3 reads CATSTTYEQYF. CDR3 nucleotide sequence: TGTGCCACCTCGACCACCTACGAGCAGTACTTC.

This clonotype was detected ten times or more. The rearrangement uses TRBV20-1 and TRBJ2-4; D remains unclear. The V end was cut by 6 bases, the J end by 0 bases, with 9 bases between. Germline values: CDR1 DFQATT, CDR2 SNEGSKA (reference sequence). The CDR3 spans 13 residues. The CDR3 sequence: CSAKTLAKNIQYF. The CDR3 nucleotides are TGCAGTGCCAAAACCCTAGCCAAAAACATTCAGTACTTC.

This clonotype was detected many times. The CDR3 loop reads CASTHSPGYGYTF. CDR3 DNA: TGTGCCAGTACCCATTCCCCGGGCTATGGCTACACCTTC. V gene TRBV19 combines with J gene TRBJ1-2; D gene unclear. This CDR3 has 13 amino acids. In germline, CDR1 is LNHDA, CDR2 SQIVND (reference sequence). The V gene lost 7 bases and the J gene lost 4 bases, with 13 bases spanning the gap.

This clonotype occurred once. This may arise from a read error, as a much more abundant clone is one base away. This chain links TRBV4-2 with TRBJ2-1; D is uncertain. There are 12 residues in the CDR3. Trimming cost V 1 base and J 13 bases, with 11 bases left between them. Germline-derived CDR1 and CDR2 are LGHNA and YNFKEQ. CDR3 nucleotides: TGTGCCAGCAGCCAAGCCCCCGGTGATCAGTTCTTC. It yields the protein CASSQAPGDQFF.

This clonotype has more than one count but fewer than ten. The rearrangement joins TRBV12-3 or TRBV12-4 to TRBJ2-2, with D unresolved. The germline V and J ends were trimmed by 5 bases and 0 bases, with 10 bases remaining between them. The CDR3 is 15 residues long. This chain's CDR3 is CASSHPLTNTGELFF. The CDR3 coding sequence is TGTGCCAGCAGTCATCCCTTGACGAACACCGGGGAGCTGTTTTTT.

This clonotype was counted ten times or more. The chain carries TRBV5-5 and TRBJ2-1; D is tentatively TRBD1 or TRBD2 (5 bases each). Germline CDR1 reads SGHKS; CDR2 reads YYEKEE (reference sequence). CDR3 length equals 15 residues. V lost 4 bases to trimming and J lost 0 bases, with 11 bases between them. Written as DNA, the CDR3 is TGTGCCAGCAGCATGGGGGAAGGCTCCTACAATGAGCAGTTCTTC. This encodes CASSMGEGSYNEQFF.